This is a list of T cell receptor beta chains from one sample in a study of PD-L1 blockade in urothelial cancer. The assay was immunoSEQ multiplex PCR, and TCRdb's table has in-frame clones only and misses some. The sample yields some 60,000 clones, just over 85% seen once. The specimen was PBMCs, collected around atezolizumab (anti-PD-L1) treatment. These receptors all come from a man between 50 and 59 years old with urothelial cancer. Each CDR3 is given with its conserved first and last residue. The D gene is left open where the match is weak. The size entry is marked missing in some rows and otherwise reads once, few, many or a size class.

TRBV6-5	TRBJ2-7	once	.	CASTRLQGTHEQYF	TGTGCCAGCACCCGGCTCCAGGGTACCCACGAGCAGTACTTC
TRBV7-9	TRBJ2-5	.	TRBD2	CASSPRVSGSRETQYF	TGTGCCAGCAGCCCCCGGGTTAGCGGGAGTCGGGAGACCCAGTACTTC
TRBV18	TRBJ1-5	.	.	CASSQARGPQHF	TGTGCCAGCTCTCAAGCACGAGGGCCCCAGCATTTT
TRBV6-5	TRBJ2-5	.	TRBD2	CASSYVLAGGLAAQYF	TGTGCCAGCAGTTACGTTCTAGCGGGAGGGTTAGCGGCCCAGTACTTC
TRBV7-9	TRBJ2-5	once	.	CASSLRRETQYF	TGTGCCAGCAGCTTGAGGCGAGAGACCCAGTACTTC
TRBV30	TRBJ2-3	few	.	CAWGSSTDTQYF	TGTGCCTGGGGTAGCTCCACAGATACGCAGTATTTT
TRBV11-2	TRBJ2-1	.	TRBD2	CASTWAEREKRNEQFF	TGTGCCAGCACCTGGGCGGAGCGGGAGAAACGCAATGAGCAGTTCTTC
TRBV12-5	TRBJ2-7	.	.	CASGSQTGSRRLAPYEQYF	TGTGCTAGTGGTTCCCAGACAGGGTCGAGGAGGCTAGCGCCCTACGAGCAGTACTTC
TRBV6-1	TRBJ1-4	.	.	CASSEVQGLEKLFF	TGTGCCAGCAGTGAAGTACAGGGCTTGGAAAAACTGTTTTTT
TRBV28	TRBJ2-2	.	.	CASSQDRNKPFSLYTGELFF	TGTGCCAGCAGTCAAGACAGGAACAAACCTTTTAGCCTTTACACCGGGGAGCTGTTTTTT
TRBV27	TRBJ1-5	.	.	CASTLGQTLPGSNQPQHF	TGTGCCAGCACCCTGGGGCAGACGCTCCCTGGAAGCAATCAGCCCCAGCATTTT
TRBV11-2	TRBJ1-1	.	TRBD1	CASSLVWDRGGTEAFF	TGTGCCAGCAGCTTAGTCTGGGACAGGGGAGGAACTGAAGCTTTCTTT
TRBV28	TRBJ1-4	.	TRBD1	CASSSRQGRTNEKLFF	TGTGCCAGCAGTTCGAGACAGGGCCGAACTAATGAAAAACTGTTTTTT
TRBV20-1	TRBJ2-7	once	TRBD1	CSAGQAYEQYF	TGCAGTGCCGGACAGGCCTACGAGCAGTACTTC
TRBV4-2	TRBJ1-6	.	TRBD1	CASSQDSSFGQGVSSPLHF	TGTGCCAGCAGCCAAGATTCTTCATTCGGACAGGGGGTTTCTTCACCCCTCCACTTT
TRBV11-2	TRBJ2-1	.	TRBD2	CASSLGGSSGRLDEQFF	TGTGCCAGCAGCTTAGGTGGATCTAGCGGGAGGCTCGATGAGCAGTTCTTC
TRBV14	TRBJ2-1	.	.	CASSQKWAGGVYNEQFF	TGTGCCAGCAGCCAAAAGTGGGCTGGAGGGGTCTACAATGAGCAGTTCTTC
TRBV7-7	TRBJ2-5	.	TRBD2	CASSLTSGSGETQYF	TGTGCTAGCAGCTTGACTAGCGGGAGCGGAGAGACCCAGTACTTC
TRBV6-5	TRBJ1-1	few	.	CASSRGTWGSTEAFF	TGTGCCAGCAGTCGGGGGACCTGGGGAAGCACTGAAGCTTTCTTT
TRBV9	TRBJ2-5	.	.	CASSVGISTGETQYF	TGTGCCAGCAGCGTAGGTATTAGCACGGGAGAGACCCAGTACTTC
TRBV4-2	TRBJ2-2	.	.	CASSQDYQNTGELFF	TGTGCCAGCAGCCAAGACTACCAGAACACCGGGGAGCTGTTTTTT
TRBV6-5	TRBJ1-5	.	.	CASSYSTGNSNQPQHF	TGTGCCAGCAGTTACTCCACAGGAAATAGCAATCAGCCCCAGCATTTT
TRBV2	TRBJ1-5	once	TRBD1	CASGGRDRGNRPQHF	TGTGCCAGCGGGGGGCGGGACAGGGGCAATCGGCCCCAGCATTTT
TRBV9	TRBJ2-5	.	.	CASSTTSGGRETQYF	TGTGCCAGCAGCACCACTTCGGGGGGCAGAGAGACCCAGTACTTC
TRBV30	TRBJ1-4	.	TRBD1	CAWSAQGVGEKLFF	TGTGCCTGGAGTGCACAGGGGGTAGGGGAAAAACTGTTTTTT
TRBV2	TRBJ1-5	.	.	CASSSQGLNQPQHF	TGTGCCAGCAGTTCACAGGGATTGAATCAGCCCCAGCATTTT
TRBV13	TRBJ2-7	.	.	CASSPGMPKSYEQYF	TGTGCCAGCAGCCCAGGGATGCCCAAGTCCTACGAGCAGTACTTC
TRBV6-1	TRBJ1-1	.	TRBD1	CASQTGWGGNTEAFF	TGTGCCAGCCAGACAGGGTGGGGAGGAAACACTGAAGCTTTCTTT
TRBV7-3	TRBJ1-1	.	.	CASSSGYSNTEAFF	TGTGCCAGCAGCTCCGGTTACTCGAACACTGAAGCTTTCTTT
TRBV28	TRBJ1-2	.	.	CASSFGAYGYTF	TGTGCCAGCAGTTTTGGGGCCTATGGCTACACCTTC
TRBV9	TRBJ2-2	few	.	CASSLQGSGELFF	TGTGCCAGCAGCTTACAGGGATCCGGGGAGCTGTTTTTT
TRBV7-8	TRBJ2-5	.	.	CASSLPRLDPRETQYF	TGTGCCAGCAGCCTCCCAAGACTGGATCCGAGAGAGACCCAGTACTTC
TRBV11-3	TRBJ2-1	.	TRBD2	CASSPNLGEGLGHEQFF	TGTGCCAGCAGCCCAAACTTGGGGGAGGGATTAGGCCATGAGCAGTTCTTC
TRBV19	TRBJ2-7	.	.	CASSTRGNHEQYF	TGTGCCAGTAGTACTAGGGGGAACCACGAGCAGTACTTC
TRBV2	TRBJ2-1	.	.	CASTRDTYNEQFF	TGTGCCAGCACACGGGACACCTACAATGAGCAGTTCTTC
TRBV2	TRBJ2-3	once	TRBD2	CASSDLAGNTDTQYF	TGTGCCAGCAGTGACTTAGCGGGGAACACAGATACGCAGTATTTT
TRBV5-5	TRBJ1-5	few	.	CASSWRDSNQPQHF	TGTGCCAGCAGCTGGAGGGATAGCAATCAGCCCCAGCATTTT
TRBV18	TRBJ1-1	.	.	CASSPAGGGVNTEAFF	TGTGCCAGCTCACCCGCCGGTGGAGGAGTGAACACTGAAGCTTTCTTT
TRBV6-5	TRBJ2-1	once	.	CASSTDSHNEQFF	TGTGCCAGCAGTACCGACTCCCACAATGAGCAGTTCTTC
TRBV27	TRBJ2-1	.	.	CATSRNQVNNEQFF	TGTGCCACCTCACGCAATCAGGTCAACAATGAGCAGTTCTTC
TRBV28	TRBJ1-1	once	TRBD1	CASRSGGAGTEAFF	TGTGCCAGCAGGTCAGGGGGCGCCGGAACTGAAGCTTTCTTT
TRBV4-2	TRBJ2-7	.	TRBD2	CASSQTSGEYEQYF	TGTGCCAGCAGCCAAACTAGCGGGGAATACGAGCAGTACTTC
TRBV28	TRBJ2-3	.	.	CASGTQLTDTQYF	TGTGCCAGCGGGACTCAGCTCACAGATACGCAGTATTTT
TRBV5-1	TRBJ2-3	once	TRBD1	CASSSTVWTGDTQYF	TGCGCCAGCAGCTCCACGGTGTGGACAGGGGATACGCAGTATTTT
TRBV7-2	TRBJ2-3	.	TRBD2	CASSKPLAGGTDTQYF	TGTGCCAGCAGCAAGCCCTTAGCGGGGGGCACAGATACGCAGTATTTT
TRBV6-6	TRBJ2-7	.	.	CASSPSGLEQYF	TGTGCCAGCAGTCCTTCCGGGTTGGAGCAGTACTTC
TRBV7-9	TRBJ1-2	once	TRBD1	CASSRQGARGYTF	TGTGCCAGCAGCCGTCAGGGGGCGCGGGGCTACACCTTC
TRBV19	TRBJ2-3	.	.	CASSDPRGGTDTQYF	TGTGCCAGTAGTGATCCTCGCGGGGGCACAGATACGCAGTATTTT
TRBV30	TRBJ1-4	.	.	CAWSRGINEKLFF	TGTGCCTGGAGTCGGGGAATTAATGAAAAACTGTTTTTT
TRBV15	TRBJ2-1	.	.	CATSRALPWEQFF	TGTGCCACCAGCAGGGCCCTGCCTTGGGAGCAGTTCTTC
TRBV5-1	TRBJ2-1	.	TRBD2	CASSLVSGSLSPYNEQFF	TGCGCCAGCAGCTTGGTAAGCGGGAGTCTGTCGCCCTACAATGAGCAGTTCTTC
TRBV6-1	TRBJ2-5	.	.	CASRAGRTGETQYF	TGTGCCAGCAGGGCCGGTCGAACAGGAGAGACCCAGTACTTC
TRBV7-9	TRBJ1-5	.	.	CASSRGPRGSSNQPQHF	TGTGCCAGCAGCCGCGGGCCCCGGGGTTCTAGCAATCAGCCCCAGCATTTT
TRBV6-5	TRBJ2-2	.	TRBD1	CASTTRTGGSGELFF	TGTGCCAGCACGACAAGGACAGGGGGCTCCGGGGAGCTGTTTTTT
TRBV5-4	TRBJ1-4	.	.	CASSSAGVGGNEKLFF	TGTGCCAGCAGCTCCGCCGGGGTAGGAGGTAATGAAAAACTGTTTTTT
TRBV2	TRBJ2-7	.	.	CASMLGLYEQYF	TGTGCCAGCATGCTGGGCCTCTACGAGCAGTACTTC